The text below deals with one T cell receptor (beta chain). Its specificity is not known. This entry is derived from a study of identical twins. Findings of the study overall: Compared with models, monozygotic twins showed more out-of-frame TCR alpha sharing. The more abundant beta clonotypes in cord blood had fewer insertions, and memory repertoires did not show this. Invariant T cells like MAIT and iNKT could partly confound the zero-insertion analyses.

J gave up 4 bases and V 1 base, and 9 bases lay outside the gene matches. The CDR3 has 18 residues. Per the germline V gene, CDR1 is LGHNT and CDR2 is FRNRAP. It was template switching that added a universal primer site, and there were unique molecular identifiers on the cDNA. From the 5' RACE reads, TCRdb called clonotypes with MiXCR, one entry per CDR3 protein. The table shows 1.5 million to 2 million distinct CDR3 sequences, with about 30% occurring only once. The sequence derives from a newborn girl in good health. The rearrangement links TRBV12-5 to TRBJ2-1; 11 nucleotides match TRBD2. The sample consisted of cord blood. The DNA for the CDR3 is TGTGCTAGTGGTTTGGCCTCTCCTAGCGGGAGGCTTTACAATGAGCAGTTCTTC. Protein: CASGLASPSGRLYNEQFF.